This T cell receptor beta chain was recovered during a study of regulatory T cells in long-lasting Graves disease (dated by TCRdb to about 2021). Regarding the complete study: Persistent Graves' disease was defined as persistently positive TSH receptor autoantibodies together with antithyroid drug treatment for over 5 years. Antithyroid drugs had been taken for around 9.8 years on average by persistent Graves' disease patients in the clinical cohort. The study took place in China and was registered as a clinical trial. This study used TCR sequencing and RNA sequencing of peripheral blood to compare persistent Graves' disease patients against newly diagnosed Graves' disease patients. TCR sequencing covered around 13 persistent and some 20 newly diagnosed Graves' disease patients, some 35 samples in total.

The time point label for this specimen denotes: persistent/refractory GD, antithyroid drugs over 5 years with positive TRAb. RNA was extracted from PBMCs in TRIzol for both TCR sequencing and RNA sequencing. The diagnosis of Graves' disease followed American Thyroid Association guidelines. Patients were recruited from an endocrinology department in Xi'an, China. From each patient, around 8.3 milliliters of peripheral blood was collected into an EDTA anticoagulant tube. Ficoll Paque Plus density gradient separation was used to isolate PBMCs, and no further T cell sorting was done. An Agilent 2100 Bioanalyzer and agarose gel were used to check RNA quality, while a NanoDrop 2000 measured RNA concentration. V gives up 5 bases and J gives up 4 bases, and the segment between their germline ends measures 15 bases. Its CDR3 holds 14 amino acids, cysteine through phenylalanine. Only the CDR3 portion is preserved as DNA: 42 bases, with reading frame beginning at the first base. From the germline V gene, CDR1 is MGHRA and CDR2 is YSYEKL.

In the case of this clonotype: This clone's antigen is unknown. It has no much larger one-base neighbor in the sample; base qualities were not kept.

The study at large found these results: More public clonotypes were shared among persistent patients (2,741) than among newly diagnosed patients (roughly 1,000). Only the TCR beta chain was sequenced and analyzed. Preferential use of TRBV28, TRBJ1-2 and TRBJ2-5 was observed in persistent disease, whereas TRBV20-1 and TRBJ2-1 were favored in newly diagnosed disease. Peripheral blood alone was examined, since thyroid tissue, which constituted the primary lesion, could not be accessed. Persistent Graves' disease patients showed lower TCR Shannon entropy and fewer highly expanded clones than newly diagnosed patients, suggesting clonal expansion. As a limitation, the authors acknowledged that the small sample size may reduce accuracy.

The library was prepared using multiplex PCR. Sequenced on an Illumina HiSeq 4000. To build TCR beta libraries, CDR3 regions were amplified by Arm-PCR using iRepertoire HTBI primers. Before sequencing, the PCR products underwent gel purification. In the paper's pipeline: Across samples, 60 to 80 TRBV and 13 to 15 TRBJ segments were identified and used for gene usage analysis of CDR3 amino acid clonotypes. COPE and FqMerger were used to merge filtered high-quality paired reads into contigs. BLAST was used to align contigs to the IMGT TRBV, TRBD and TRBJ reference genes, and CDR3 was defined following IMGT. Highly expanded clones were defined as clonotypes with a frequency above 0.1%. Repertoire diversity was measured by Shannon entropy, and V-J evenness by the Gini coefficient. Clonotypes shared by more than one individual were considered public. TCRdb redid the processing of the public reads, applying fastp at Q25 and MiXCR, and retained in-frame beta chains. CDR3 protein duplicates are merged, each entry listing the most common genes and DNA. V and J calls and clone size were set by TCRdb, not the authors. For this sample the table gives 420,000 or so distinct CDR3 sequences, of which 23% were detected only once. Jointly, the top ten make up roughly 30% of the sample.

This receptor was taken from a female donor with Graves disease. The sample in question was peripheral blood mononuclear cells (PBMCs), obtained when the disease was refractory, from a patient treated with antithyroid drugs. The chain is assembled from TRBV4-1 and TRBJ2-7, with the D call perhaps TRBD1 or TRBD2, each one matching 5 bases. The DNA reads as follows: TGCGCCAGCAGCGACCGGGGCAACTCTTACGAGCAGTACTTC. Its translation reads: CASSDRGNSYEQYF.